This TCR beta chain stems from a study of blood T cell repertoires in COVID-19. This clone was counted a few times. The CDR3 loop spans 13 amino acids. The germline V gene has CDR1 MNHEY and CDR2 SVGAGI. Trimming pared 6 bases from V and 3 bases from J, leaving 11 bases between. Repertoires were generated with immunoSEQ multiplex PCR, while TCRdb's copy carries only in-frame clones and drops some. The table shows 100,000 to 150,000 clones, with roughly 80% occurring only once. The origin of this receptor is a man aged 60-69 years with acute or convalescent COVID-19. The sample comprised peripheral blood. This chain joins TRBV6-5 and TRBJ1-1, with D unclear. CDR3 sequence (DNA): TGTGCCAGCAGGAGGGAGGGCTACACTGAAGCTTTCTTT. Its protein product is CASRREGYTEAFF.